Below are 14 T cell receptor beta chains sequenced from a single sample in a study of blood T cell repertoires in COVID-19. Profiling relied on immunoSEQ multiplex PCR, and the TCRdb table lists in-frame clones only, not all of them. The data show about 200,000 clones, around nine tenths seen once. The specimen sequenced was peripheral blood. These receptors were obtained from a woman in her forties with acute or convalescent COVID-19.

V is TRBV7-9 and J is TRBJ1-4; D is possibly TRBD1 (6 bases). Trimming pared 6 bases from V and 8 bases from J, leaving 31 bases between. Germline lookup yields CDR1 SEHNR and CDR2 FQNEAQ (reference sequence). The CDR3 extends over 19 amino acids. The CDR3 protein is CASSTHNPGQGDYYEKLFF. The CDR3 DNA sequence: TGTGCCAGCAGTACCCACAATCCGGGACAAGGGGATTATTACGAAAAACTGTTTTTT.

The J gene is TRBJ2-3, the V gene TRBV7-2, with a possible D match to TRBD2 (5 bases). The germline V gene has CDR1 SGHTA and CDR2 FQGNSA. Trimming shortened V by 3 bases and J by 5 bases, and 18 bases separated the two germline ends. The CDR3 is 16 residues long. The CDR3 DNA reads as TGTGCCAGCAGCTTCCGACCAACCCTACTAGGAGATACGCAGTATTTT. Its translation is CASSFRPTLLGDTQYF. The whole variable domain, filled in from reference TRBV7-2 and TRBJ2-3, reads GAGVSQSPSNKVTEKGKDVELRCDPISGHTALYWYRQSLGQGLEFLIYFQGNSAPDKSGLPSDRFSAERTGGSVSTLTIQRTQQEDSAVYLCASSFRPTLLGDTQYFGPGTRLTVL.

The genes are TRBV19 and TRBJ1-2, with 7 bases lining up with TRBD1. Germline values: CDR1 LNHDA, CDR2 SQIVND (reference sequence). This CDR3 has 13 residues. Losses at the gene ends were 7 bases for V and 3 bases for J; bases not matched to a gene: 5. CDR3 DNA: TGTGCCAGTAACCCCGGGACAGACTATGGCTACACCTTC. Translation gives CASNPGTDYGYTF.

This clone came up once. The chain employs TRBV6-5 and TRBJ1-2; TRBD1 agrees at 7 bases. This CDR3 has 13 residues. The germline V gene encodes CDR1 MNHEY and CDR2 SVGAGI. Germline trimming cut 4 bases from V and 8 bases from J; bases unmatched to any gene: 7. The CDR3 sequence is CASSSRQGDGYTF. The CDR3 nucleotides read TGTGCCAGCAGTTCGAGACAGGGAGACGGCTACACCTTC.

The chain recombines TRBV5-1 with TRBJ1-2, with D possibly matching TRBD1 (5 bases). The CDR3 spans 15 residues. V lost 0 bases and J 3 bases, leaving 12 bases between the germline ends. Germline CDR1 and CDR2: SGHRS and YFSETQ. This CDR3 is CASSLGQGGDYGYTF. Written as DNA, the CDR3 is TGCGCCAGCAGCTTGGGGCAGGGAGGAGACTATGGCTACACCTTC.

V is TRBV30 and J is TRBJ2-7, with D perhaps TRBD1 (5 bases). V lost 0 bases, J lost 6 bases, and 12 bases lay in between. This CDR3 has 13 amino acids. Germline V CDR1 and CDR2: GTSNPN, SVGIG (reference sequence). This chain's CDR3 is CAWSVGVTAEQYV. DNA for the CDR3: TGTGCCTGGAGTGTAGGGGTTACAGCCGAGCAGTACGTC.

V gene TRBV29-1 combines with J gene TRBJ1-1; 8 nucleotides agree with TRBD1. The CDR3 sequence is 13 residues long. Germline loops: CDR1 SQVTM, CDR2 ANQGSEA. V lost 4 bases, J lost 0 bases, and 1 base stayed unmatched. The DNA for the CDR3 is TGCAGCGTTGGGACAGGGCTGAACACTGAAGCTTTCTTT. Translation: CSVGTGLNTEAFF.

The CDR3 loop is CASSNTGTSGGVVSYEQYV. Written as DNA, the CDR3 is TGTGCCAGCAGCAACACCGGGACTAGCGGGGGGGTGGTCTCCTACGAGCAGTACGTC. The V gene is TRBV16, the J gene TRBJ2-7; 16 bases line up with TRBD2. The junction had 10 bases not matched to a gene; V was cut back by 5 bases and J by 0 bases. This CDR3 spans 19 amino acids. Germline lookup yields CDR1 KGHSY and CDR2 FQNENV.

The genes are TRBV7-2 and TRBJ1-4; perhaps TRBD1 as D (5 bases). V was cut by 2 bases and J by 7 bases, with 11 bases left in between. Germline lookup yields CDR1 SGHTA and CDR2 FQGNSA. This CDR3 spans 14 amino acids. In DNA, the CDR3 is TGTGCCAGCAGCTTACAGGGAAATGGTGAAAAACTGTTTTTT. This gives the protein CASSLQGNGEKLFF.

V usage is TRBV27 and J usage is TRBJ1-2, with TRBD1 matching 9 bases. The CDR3 runs 15 residues. In germline, CDR1 is MNHEY, CDR2 SMNVEV (reference sequence). V lost 6 bases and J lost 4; bases outside the gene matches: 9. DNA for the CDR3: TGTGCCAGCAGGCCTTTGGGACAGGGTTCCTATGGCTACACCTTC. Translation: CASRPLGQGSYGYTF.

The table lists this clone with a count of one. V gene TRBV7-9 combines with J gene TRBJ2-1; TRBD2 aligns across 9 bases. The CDR3 loop spans 14 amino acids. Germline V CDR1 and CDR2: SEHNR, FQNEAQ (reference sequence). After removal of 4 bases from V and 9 bases from J, the junction contained 7 bases not matched to a gene. The CDR3 DNA follows: TGTGCCAGCAGCTGGACTAGCGAGGAGGGTGAGCAGTTCTTC. Its translation: CASSWTSEEGEQFF.

This chain connects TRBV7-9 to TRBJ1-1; weak D call: TRBD1 (5 bases). Germline V CDR1 and CDR2: SEHNR, FQNEAQ (reference sequence). V lost 7 bases to trimming and J lost 4 bases, with 19 bases between them. CDR3 length: 15 amino acids. The DNA of the CDR3 is TGTGCCAGCACCAACCATTTGGGGGGAGGCACTGAAGCTTTCTTT. The encoded protein is CASTNHLGGGTEAFF.

The V call is TRBV7-2, the J call TRBJ1-3; 10 bases line up with TRBD1. V shed 1 base, J shed 4 bases, and the junction held 7 bases outside the gene matches. The CDR3 consists of 17 residues. Germline lookup yields CDR1 SGHTA and CDR2 FQGNSA. The CDR3 DNA reads TGTGCCAGCAGCTTAGTCGGGGGGACAGGGGTCGGAAACACCATATATTTT. Amino acids: CASSLVGGTGVGNTIYF.

The chain carries TRBV9 and TRBJ2-2; perhaps TRBD1 as D (5 bases). Germline V gene data show CDR1 as SGDLS and CDR2 as YYNGEE. Trimming removed 0 bases at V and 3 bases at J, with 18 bases between. The CDR3 spans 18 residues. CDR3: CASSVEAQAGLHTGELFF. CDR3 sequence (DNA): TGTGCCAGCAGCGTAGAAGCCCAGGCAGGGCTTCACACCGGGGAGCTGTTTTTT.